Listed here is a single T cell receptor (beta chain). The sample is drawn from a study of cytomegalovirus exposure and HLA in healthy donors. TCRdb's copy holds only in-frame clones and misses some; the assay was immunoSEQ multiplex PCR. The data contain around 160,000 clones, around four fifths of them singletons. From germline, CDR1 is LNHNV and CDR2 YYDKDF (reference sequence). V lost 3 bases, J lost 3 bases, and 5 bases stayed unmatched. The length of the CDR3 is 15 residues. The gene calls are TRBV15 and TRBJ1-3, with TRBD1 matching over 7 bases. The sequence was obtained from a man aged 25 to 40 in good health and CMV-seropositive. Material: PBMCs. The CDR3 region has the DNA TGTGCCACCAGCAGGACAGGGCTCGGTGGAAACACCATATATTTT. Amino acids: CATSRTGLGGNTIYF. The entire variable domain, with the rest obtained from reference TRBV15 and TRBJ1-3, is as follows: DAMVIQNPRYQVTQFGKPVTLSCSQTLNHNVMYWYQQKSSQAPKLLFHYYDKDFNNEADTPDNFQSRRPNTSFCFLDIRSPGLGDTAMYLCATSRTGLGGNTIYFGEGSWLTVV.